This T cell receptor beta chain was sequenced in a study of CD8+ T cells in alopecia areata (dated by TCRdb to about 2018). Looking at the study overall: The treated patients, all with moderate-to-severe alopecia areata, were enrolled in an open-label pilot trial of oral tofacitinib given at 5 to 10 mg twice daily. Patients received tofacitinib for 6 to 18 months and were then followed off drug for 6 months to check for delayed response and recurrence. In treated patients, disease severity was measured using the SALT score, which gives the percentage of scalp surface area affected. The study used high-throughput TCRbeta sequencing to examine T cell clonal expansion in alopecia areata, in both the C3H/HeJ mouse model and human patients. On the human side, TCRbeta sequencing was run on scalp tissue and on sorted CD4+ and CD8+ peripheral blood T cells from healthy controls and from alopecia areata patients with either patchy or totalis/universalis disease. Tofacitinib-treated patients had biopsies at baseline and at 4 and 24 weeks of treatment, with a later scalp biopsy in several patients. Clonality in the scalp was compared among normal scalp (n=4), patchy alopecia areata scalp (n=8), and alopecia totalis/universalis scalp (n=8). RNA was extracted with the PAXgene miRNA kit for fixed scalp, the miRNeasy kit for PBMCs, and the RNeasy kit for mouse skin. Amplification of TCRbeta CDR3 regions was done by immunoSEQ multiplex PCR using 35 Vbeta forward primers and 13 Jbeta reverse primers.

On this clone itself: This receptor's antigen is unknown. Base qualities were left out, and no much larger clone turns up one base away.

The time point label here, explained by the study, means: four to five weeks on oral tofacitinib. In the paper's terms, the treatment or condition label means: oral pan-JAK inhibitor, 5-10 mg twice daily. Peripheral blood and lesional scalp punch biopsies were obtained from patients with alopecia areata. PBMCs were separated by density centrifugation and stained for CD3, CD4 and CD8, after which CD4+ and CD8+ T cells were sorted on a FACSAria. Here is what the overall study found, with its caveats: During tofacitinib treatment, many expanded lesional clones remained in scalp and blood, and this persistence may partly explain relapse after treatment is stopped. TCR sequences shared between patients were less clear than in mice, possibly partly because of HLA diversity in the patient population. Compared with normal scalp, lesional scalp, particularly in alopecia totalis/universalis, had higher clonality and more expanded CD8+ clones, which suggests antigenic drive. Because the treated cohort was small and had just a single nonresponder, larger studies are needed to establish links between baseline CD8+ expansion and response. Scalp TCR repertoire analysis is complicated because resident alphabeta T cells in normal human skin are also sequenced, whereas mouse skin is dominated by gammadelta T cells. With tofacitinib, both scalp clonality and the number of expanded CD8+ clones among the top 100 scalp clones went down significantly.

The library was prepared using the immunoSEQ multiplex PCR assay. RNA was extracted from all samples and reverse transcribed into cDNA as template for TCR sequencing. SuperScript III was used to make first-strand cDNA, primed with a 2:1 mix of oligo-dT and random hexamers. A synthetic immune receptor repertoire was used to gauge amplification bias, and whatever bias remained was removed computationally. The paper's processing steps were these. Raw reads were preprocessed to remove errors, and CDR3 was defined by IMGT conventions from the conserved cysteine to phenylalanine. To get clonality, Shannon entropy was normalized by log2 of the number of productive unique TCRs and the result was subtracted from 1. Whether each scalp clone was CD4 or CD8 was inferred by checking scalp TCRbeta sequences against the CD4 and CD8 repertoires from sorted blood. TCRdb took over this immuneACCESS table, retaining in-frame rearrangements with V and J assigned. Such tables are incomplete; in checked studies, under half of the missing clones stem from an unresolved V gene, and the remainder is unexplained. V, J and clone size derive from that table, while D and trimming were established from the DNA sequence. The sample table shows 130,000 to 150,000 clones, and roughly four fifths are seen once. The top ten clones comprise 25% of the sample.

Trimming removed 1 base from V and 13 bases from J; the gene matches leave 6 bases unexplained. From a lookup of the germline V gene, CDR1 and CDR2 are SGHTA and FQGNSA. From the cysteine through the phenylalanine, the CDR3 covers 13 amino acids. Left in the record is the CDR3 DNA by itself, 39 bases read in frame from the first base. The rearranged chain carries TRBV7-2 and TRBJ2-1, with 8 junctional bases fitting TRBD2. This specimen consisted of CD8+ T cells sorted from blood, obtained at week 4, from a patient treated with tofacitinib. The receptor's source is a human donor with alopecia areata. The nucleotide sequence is TGTGCCAGCAGCTTAGAGGGCGGGGGGCCCCAGTTCTTC. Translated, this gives CASSLEGGGPQFF.